This TCR beta chain derives from a study of cytomegalovirus exposure and HLA in healthy donors. Regarding the study as a whole: Information on immune exposure was restricted to one variable (CMV serostatus). V segments that were indistinguishable, TRBV6-2 and TRBV6-3 among them, were omitted from analysis. Cytomegalovirus status, reportedly, was diagnosed with high specificity and sensitivity by the classifier.

PCR was performed using 60 Vbeta and 13 Jbeta primers. The protocol was immunoSEQ multiplex PCR, while the TCRdb copy is restricted to in-frame clones and leaves out a portion. The data show about 84,000 clones, with roughly 78% seen just once and nearly 2.5% held by the top ten. The CDR3 totals 15 residues. V shed 3 bases, J shed 3 bases, and the junction held 2 bases outside the gene matches. Germline loops: CDR1 SGHNT, CDR2 YENEEA. In the case of this clone: As yet, its antigen is unknown.

This sequence originates from a male donor in good health and CMV-seropositive. The sequenced material came from PBMCs. The chain combines TRBV11-3 with TRBJ2-2; 9 bases fit TRBD1. The CDR3 reads CASSFGTGHTGELFF. The CDR3 DNA sequence: TGTGCCAGCAGCTTTGGGACAGGGCACACCGGGGAGCTGTTTTTT.